The 27 T cell receptor beta chains below were found in one sample sequenced in a study of T-cell memory formation after mild COVID-19. TCRdb independently ran MiXCR on the 5' RACE reads; one entry per CDR3 protein. The data hold about 250,000 distinct CDR3 sequences, with roughly 15% observed a single time. The sequenced material came from PBMCs or a T cell subset sorted from them (not recorded which). Receptors were obtained from a man between 18 and 35 years old who had mild COVID-19 (a few samples of this study predate the infection). Cell type and time point are not known.

The rearrangement links TRBV3-1 to TRBJ2-5, with D perhaps TRBD1 (5 bases). The V gene's germline CDR1 is LGHDT and CDR2 YNNKEL (reference sequence). CDR3 length: 14 residues. The V end lost 1 base, the J end lost 4 bases, and 10 bases lay between the germline ends. CDR3 DNA: TGTGCCAGCAGCCAAGTCAGCCAGGGAGAGACCCAGTACTTC. Translation gives CASSQVSQGETQYF.

The V gene is TRBV7-9, the J gene TRBJ2-6; TRBD2 is a possible D gene (6 bases). From germline, CDR1 is SEHNR and CDR2 FQNEAQ (reference sequence). V was shortened by 10 bases and J by 0 bases, with 22 bases between the two germline ends. This CDR3 is built from 18 residues. The CDR3 coding sequence is TGTGCCATCAGAGACTCCGGGACTGACAGCTCTGGGGCCAACGTCCTGACTTTC. Its translation is CAIRDSGTDSSGANVLTF.

The chain has TRBV13 and TRBJ2-1; 9 bases map to TRBD1. This CDR3 comprises 12 residues. The ends lost 6 bases at V and 10 bases at J; junction bases unmatched: 4. Germline CDR1 is PRHDT and CDR2 is FYEKMQ (reference sequence). CDR3 in DNA: TGTGCCAGCAGGGGACAGGGCTGGGAGCAGTTCTTC. It yields the protein CASRGQGWEQFF. The full variable domain, rest sourced from reference TRBV13 and TRBJ2-1, is AAGVIQSPRHLIKEKRETATLKCYPIPRHDTVYWYQQGPGQDPQFLISFYEKMQSDKGSIPDRFSAQQFSDYHSELNMSSLELGDSALYFCASRGQGWEQFFGPGTRLTVL.

This clonotype appeared a few times. The chain combines TRBV5-4 with TRBJ2-3, with D tentatively TRBD2 (5 bases). With 0 bases removed from V and 0 bases from J, the gap between germline ends came to 14 bases. The CDR3 consists of 17 residues. Germline V gene lookup returns CDR1 SGHNT and CDR2 YYREEE (reference sequence). CDR3 in amino acids: CASSLGLRGASTDTQYF. The CDR3 nucleotides are TGTGCCAGCAGCTTGGGATTACGGGGAGCTAGCACAGATACGCAGTATTTT.

The rearrangement links TRBV7-2 to TRBJ1-6, with 10 bases lining up with TRBD1. The CDR3 spans 16 residues. Germline-derived CDR1 and CDR2 are SGHTA and FQGNSA. V was pared by 4 bases and J by 11 bases, with 11 bases of the junction left unmatched. The CDR3 sequence: CASSSIPGTGVPPLHF. CDR3 DNA: TGTGCCAGCAGCTCCATCCCCGGGACAGGGGTCCCACCCCTCCACTTT.

The sample holds a few counts of this clonotype. V usage is TRBV5-1 and J usage is TRBJ1-2; D remains unclear. CDR3 length: 12 amino acids. With 4 bases removed from V and 8 bases from J, the gap between germline ends came to 12 bases. Germline CDR1 SGHRS, CDR2 YFSETQ. CDR3 nucleotide sequence: TGCGCCAGCAGCCCGTCGGAAAGGGGCTACACCTTC. Translation: CASSPSERGYTF. Complete variable domain (other parts from reference TRBV5-1 and TRBJ1-2): KAGVTQTPRYLIKTRGQQVTLSCSPISGHRSVSWYQQTPGQGLQFLFEYFSETQRNKGNFPGRFSGRQFSNSRSEMNVSTLELGDSALYLCASSPSERGYTFGSGTRLTVV.

The V and J genes are TRBV12-3 or TRBV12-4 and TRBJ1-5; D gene ambiguous. The CDR3 extends over 17 amino acids. Trimming stripped 4 bases from V and 2 bases from J, with 18 bases between. CDR3 nucleotide sequence: TGTGCCAGCAGTTATAGTTTTCGGCCGGAGGGCAATCAGCCCCAGCATTTT. Translated, it gives CASSYSFRPEGNQPQHF.

V usage is TRBV11-3 and J usage is TRBJ2-3; possible D gene TRBD2, 5 bases. The CDR3 is made up of 14 amino acids. V shed 4 bases and J shed 6 bases, with 14 bases lying between them. Germline V gene lookup returns CDR1 SGHNT and CDR2 YENEEA. This chain's CDR3 is CASSSRARRDTQYF. The CDR3 coding sequence is TGTGCCAGCAGCTCACGGGCCAGGAGGGATACGCAGTATTTT. Using reference TRBV11-3 and TRBJ2-3 for the parts outside the CDR3, the full variable domain is EAGVVQSPRYKIIEKKQPVAFWCNPISGHNTLYWYLQNLGQGPELLIRYENEEAVDDSQLPKDRFSAERLKGVDSTLKIQPAELGDSAVYLCASSSRARRDTQYFGPGTRLTVL.

This clonotype has more than one count but fewer than ten. The chain recombines TRBV7-9 with TRBJ1-2; D gene uncertain. V lost 5 bases and J 8 bases, leaving 15 bases between the germline ends. The CDR3 spans 13 residues. Per germline, CDR1 SEHNR and CDR2 FQNEAQ (reference sequence). The CDR3 sequence: CASSPTPLGGYTF. CDR3 DNA: TGTGCCAGCAGCCCCACACCCCTCGGAGGCTACACCTTC.

This clonotype was found a few times. The gene calls are TRBV6-6 and TRBJ2-3; 7 positions agree with TRBD2. Germline values: CDR1 MNHNY, CDR2 SVGAGI (reference sequence). The CDR3 consists of 16 residues. The trim removed 6 bases at V and 5 bases at J, leaving 14 bases unmatched. Here the CDR3 reads CASSNPNGGGLDTQYF. CDR3 nucleotide sequence: TGTGCCAGCAGCAACCCCAACGGGGGAGGGTTAGATACGCAGTATTTT.

CDR3 region: CASSTGQNRNTIYF. The CDR3, as DNA: TGTGCCAGCAGCACGGGACAGAACCGAAACACCATATATTTT. The rearrangement uses TRBV2 and TRBJ1-3; TRBD1 aligns across 7 bases. The trim removed 6 bases at V and 5 bases at J, leaving 7 bases unmatched. The CDR3 has 14 residues. Germline V gene sequence: CDR1 SNHLY, CDR2 FYNNEI.

Only a few counts were recorded for this clonotype. This chain joins TRBV9 and TRBJ2-3; 8 bases are a match to TRBD1. The CDR3 runs to 14 residues. V dropped 4 bases and J dropped 4; count of bases not matched to a gene: 5. Germline CDR1 and CDR2: SGDLS and YYNGEE. Here the CDR3 reads CASSPPGGADTQYF. DNA for the CDR3: TGTGCCAGCAGCCCCCCAGGGGGCGCAGATACGCAGTATTTT.

The chain joins TRBV28 to TRBJ1-2; D is unresolved. This CDR3 comprises 14 residues. V was clipped by 5 bases and J by 4 bases, with 14 bases between them. CDR1 and CDR2 from the germline V gene are MDHEN and SYDVKM. CDR3 amino acids: CASSLGSLGYGYTF. As DNA, the CDR3 is TGTGCCAGCAGTCTGGGGAGTTTGGGCTATGGCTACACCTTC.

The chain employs TRBV12-5 and TRBJ1-5; D is perhaps TRBD1 (5 bases). CDR1 and CDR2 from the germline V gene are LGHNT and FRNRAP. The CDR3 extends over 13 amino acids. V was cut by 6 bases and J by 7 bases, with 13 bases left in between. CDR3 sequence (DNA): TGTGCTAGTGGCCACCCCCCAGGGCAGCCCCAGCATTTT. Amino acids: CASGHPPGQPQHF.

The V call is TRBV7-2, the J call TRBJ2-2, with D maybe TRBD2 (6 bases). CDR1 is SGHTA and CDR2 is FQGNSA in the germline V gene. The CDR3 sequence is 16 residues long. V gave up 2 bases and J gave up 2 bases, with 12 bases separating them. In nucleotides, the CDR3 is TGTGCCAGCAGCTTATCTTGGCGGGGAAACACCGGGGAGCTGTTTTTT. Translated, it gives CASSLSWRGNTGELFF.

This clonotype was found a few times. V gene TRBV11-3 combines with J gene TRBJ2-3; 11 positions agree with TRBD2. In germline, CDR1 is SGHNT, CDR2 YENEEA. Trimming removed 8 bases from V and 5 bases from J; junction bases left unmatched: 6. CDR3 length: 14 residues. The DNA of the CDR3 is TGTGCCAGCGGATCCGGGACTAGCGGAGATACGCAGTATTTT. Translating gives CASGSGTSGDTQYF.

This clonotype was seen more than once but under ten times. V gene TRBV6-5 combines with J gene TRBJ2-7, with D maybe TRBD1 (5 bases). Between the trimmed V and J ends, which lost 6 bases and 2 bases, there was a span of 14 bases. The CDR3 has 14 residues. Germline V lookup: CDR1 MNHEY, CDR2 SVGAGI. As DNA, the CDR3 is TGTGCCAGCAGGGGATTTGACAGACCCTACGAGCAGTACTTC. This sequence encodes CASRGFDRPYEQYF.

This clonotype was found a few times. A read error is possible here, since a much larger clone lies one base away. V and J are TRBV4-3 and TRBJ1-5; D gene ambiguous. The V gene's germline CDR1 is LGHNA and CDR2 YSLEER. V lost 1 base to trimming and J lost 4 bases, with 5 bases between them. The CDR3 is 13 residues long. The CDR3, as DNA: TGCGCCAGCAGCCAAGCGGAGAATCAGCCCCAGCATTTT. As protein: CASSQAENQPQHF.

There are a few counts of this clonotype. This rearrangement joins TRBV9 to TRBJ1-2; tentatively, D is TRBD1 (6 bases). V shed 5 bases and J shed 8 bases, with 16 bases lying between them. The CDR3 extends over 13 amino acids. Germline V lookup: CDR1 SGDLS, CDR2 YYNGEE. The CDR3 sequence is CASSTGLTPGYTF. CDR3 DNA sequence: TGTGCCAGCAGTACAGGGTTAACACCCGGCTACACCTTC. Full variable domain (missing parts from reference TRBV9 and TRBJ1-2): DSGVTQTPKHLITATGQRVTLRCSPRSGDLSVYWYQQSLDQGLQFLIQYYNGEERAKGNILERFSAQQFPDLHSELNLSSLELGDSALYFCASSTGLTPGYTFGSGTRLTVV.

For this clonotype: The junction shows a germline mismatch at one end, possibly a read error. CDR3 region: CASSLEWAGGTDTQYF. In nucleotides, the CDR3 is TGTGCCAGCAGCTTAGAGTGGGCGGGGGGCACGGATACGCAGTATTTT. The chain combines TRBV7-2 with TRBJ2-3; 8 nucleotides align to TRBD2. There are 16 residues in the CDR3. Germline lookup yields CDR1 SGHTA and CDR2 FQGNSA.

This clonotype showed up just a few times. The CDR3 coding sequence is TGTGCCAGCAGCCCCCAGGGGTGGGACACTGAAGCTTTCTTT. Encoded protein: CASSPQGWDTEAFF. V gene TRBV11-1 combines with J gene TRBJ1-1; weak D call: TRBD1 (6 bases). CDR1 is SGHAT, CDR2 FQDESV, per germline (reference sequence). The CDR3 is 14 residues long. V was trimmed by 5 bases and J by 3 bases, leaving 13 bases between them.

This clonotype appeared once. This CDR3 is missing its conserved last phenylalanine or tryptophan, likely due to a read error. The V and J genes are TRBV24-1 and TRBJ2-5; D possibly corresponds to TRBD1 (6 bases). Trimming cost V 1 base and J 5 bases, with 10 bases left between them. Germline values: CDR1 KGHDR, CDR2 SFDVKD. The CDR3 extends over 14 amino acids. The CDR3 is CATSDFSRGETQYL. The DNA of the CDR3 is TGTGCCACCAGTGATTTTAGTAGGGGGGAGACCCAGTACTTA.

J is TRBJ2-5 and V is TRBV28, with 9 bases lining up with TRBD2. Trimming at V came to 6 bases and at J to 10 bases, leaving 12 bases not matched to a gene. Germline CDR1 and CDR2: MDHEN and SYDVKM. The CDR3 consists of 14 residues. The CDR3 loop reads CASRNSGGGANQYF. CDR3 in DNA: TGTGCCAGCAGGAACTCCGGCGGGGGGGCAAACCAGTACTTC.

This clonotype was counted only a few times. The rearrangement joins TRBV5-1 to TRBJ2-7; the match to TRBD2 covers 8 bases. The CDR3 totals 16 residues. In germline, CDR1 is SGHRS, CDR2 YFSETQ. J gave up 0 bases and V 1 base, and 6 bases lay outside the gene matches. The CDR3 is CASSLLQTSDSYEQYF. The CDR3 region has the DNA TGCGCCAGCAGCTTGTTGCAGACTAGCGACTCCTACGAGCAGTACTTC.

Only a few counts were recorded for this clonotype. The chain uses TRBV11-2 and TRBJ1-2; D is ambiguous. The CDR3 has 15 residues. The ends were cut back, 2 bases at V and 2 bases at J, with 12 bases in the middle. Germline assignment: CDR1 SGHAT and CDR2 FQNNGV. The CDR3 sequence is CASSLSAGINYGYTF. DNA for the CDR3: TGTGCCAGCAGCTTATCTGCGGGGATCAACTATGGCTACACCTTC.

The chain is built from TRBV5-1 and TRBJ2-5; TRBD2 is a possible D gene (7 bases). V lost 4 bases to trimming and J lost 5 bases, with 12 bases between them. This CDR3 is built from 13 residues. Germline V gene sequence: CDR1 SGHRS, CDR2 YFSETQ. CDR3 region: CASSIGGGETQYF. The CDR3 coding sequence is TGCGCCAGCAGCATAGGGGGAGGGGAGACCCAGTACTTC.

J is TRBJ2-1 and V is TRBV30, with 11 bases fitting TRBD2. This CDR3 has 14 amino acids. CDR1 and CDR2 from the germline V gene are GTSNPN and SVGIG (reference sequence). The ends lost 1 base at V and 7 bases at J; junction bases unmatched: 3. The CDR3 here is CAWSGSGGANEQFF. The DNA for the CDR3 is TGTGCCTGGAGTGGTAGCGGGGGGGCAAATGAGCAGTTCTTC.